This is a list of T cell receptor beta chains from one sample in a study of radiation and T cells in renal cell carcinoma. This table comes from immunoSEQ multiplex PCR, and its TCRdb copy is limited to in-frame clones, with some not included. The sample records about 95,000 clones, about 88% being singletons. The sample was blood, taken from a patient whose treatment included radiotherapy and nephrectomy. The receptors were gathered from a man aged 50 to 60 with renal cell carcinoma. CDR3s include the opening cysteine and the closing phenylalanine or tryptophan. The D gene is left open where the match is weak. Rows give clone size only sometimes, using once, few, many, or a class for an expanded clone.

>NA|TRBV6-6|TRBJ2-3|TRBD2|13
TGTGCCAGCAAGACGGGGGGGCGGGATACGCAGTATTTT
CASKTGGRDTQYF
>NA|TRBV5-6|TRBJ2-7|NA|12
TGTGCCAGCAGCTTGGGGGCTTACGAGCAGTACTTC
CASSLGAYEQYF
>NA|TRBV9|TRBJ2-2|NA|13
TGTGCCAGCGAGGGGACGAACACCGGGGAGCTGTTTTTT
CASEGTNTGELFF
>NA|TRBV27|TRBJ2-1|NA|15
TGTGCCAGCAGTTTCCGCCTCGGGCCATGGGATGAGCAGTTCTTC
CASSFRLGPWDEQFF
>NA|TRBV28|TRBJ2-4|NA|12
TGTGCCAGCAGTTTACGGCAGGGCATTCAGTACTTC
CASSLRQGIQYF
>NA|TRBV19|TRBJ2-1|NA|15
TGTGCCAGTAGTAGCTTAGGAGAAGCCTACAATGAGCAGTTCTTC
CASSSLGEAYNEQFF
>NA|TRBV7-2|TRBJ1-5|TRBD1|15
TGTGCCAGCAGCTTAGAGGACAGGGCTAATCAGCCCCAGCATTTT
CASSLEDRANQPQHF
>NA|TRBV29-1|TRBJ1-2|NA|12
TGCAGCGTTGTGGCTCCGAACAGAGACTACACCTTC
CSVVAPNRDYTF
>NA|TRBV18|TRBJ1-2|NA|14
TGTGCCAGCTCACCACCGAGCGCGGGATTTGGCTACACCTTC
CASSPPSAGFGYTF
>NA|TRBV19|TRBJ2-2|NA|13
TGTGCCAGTAGTATCACAGGTGGGAACGGGCTGTTTTTT
CASSITGGNGLFF
>NA|TRBV6-1|TRBJ2-3|NA|14
TGTGCCAGCAGTGAAGGGGCGAACACAGATACGCAGTATTTT
CASSEGANTDTQYF
>NA|TRBV28|TRBJ2-7|TRBD1|17
TGTGCCAGCAGTTTTTGGCAGGGGGCCCCCAAAAGCTACGAGCAGTACTTC
CASSFWQGAPKSYEQYF
>NA|TRBV5-1|TRBJ2-1|NA|13
TGCGCCAGCAGCTTGGCCGAAAGGGATGAGCAGTTCTTC
CASSLAERDEQFF
>NA|TRBV21-1|TRBJ2-3|NA|14
TGTGCCATCAAGCAGCGGACAGGGTTGAATACGCAGTATTTT
CAIKQRTGLNTQYF
>NA|TRBV6-5|TRBJ2-1|TRBD1|15
TGTGCCAGCAGTTACTCGACAGGGTTCCCCAATGAGCAGTTCTTC
CASSYSTGFPNEQFF
>NA|TRBV20-1|TRBJ2-1|NA|11
TGCAGCCTTAGCGGTTACAATGAGCAGTTCTTC
CSLSGYNEQFF
>NA|TRBV7-9|TRBJ2-7|TRBD2|14
TGTGCCAGCAGCCTAGGGACTAGCGGCCTTGAGCAGTACTTC
CASSLGTSGLEQYF
>NA|TRBV6-5|TRBJ2-7|TRBD1|13
TGTGCCAGCAACCGGGACAGGGGGCTCGAGCAGTACTTC
CASNRDRGLEQYF
>NA|TRBV19|TRBJ2-7|TRBD1|15
TGTGCCAGTCGTAGCCCCGGGACAGGATTCCGCGAGCAGTACTTC
CASRSPGTGFREQYF
>NA|TRBV7-2|TRBJ2-2|NA|12
TGTGCCAGCAGCCTTACGCGGACGGAACTGTTTTTT
CASSLTRTELFF
>once|TRBV19|TRBJ1-2|NA|10
TGTGCCAGTAGAAGGAGTGGCTACACCTTC
CASRRSGYTF
>NA|TRBV5-1|TRBJ1-2|TRBD1|13
TGCGCCAGCAGCACCGGGACAGGTTTTGGCTACACCTTC
CASSTGTGFGYTF
>once|TRBV5-1|TRBJ2-2|TRBD2|19
TGCGCCAGCAGCCGATCAACTAGCGGGAGCATGTTGTTGACCGGGGAGCTGTTTTTT
CASSRSTSGSMLLTGELFF
>NA|TRBV19|TRBJ2-3|TRBD2|15
TGTGCCAGTAGTCGAGCGGGAGGGGAAACAGATACGCAGTATTTT
CASSRAGGETDTQYF
>NA|TRBV19|TRBJ2-3|NA|18
TGTGCCAGTAGTATAGATTCGGCTTTAGCCAGAAGAGCAGATACGCAGTATTTT
CASSIDSALARRADTQYF
>NA|TRBV5-6|TRBJ1-3|NA|16
TGTGCCAGCAGCTTGTGGGGCCTCTTCTCTGGAAACACCATATATTTT
CASSLWGLFSGNTIYF
>NA|TRBV7-9|TRBJ2-1|NA|16
TGTGCCAGCAGTGATTGGGGGGGCGTTTCCTACAATGAGCAGTTCTTC
CASSDWGGVSYNEQFF
>NA|TRBV6-4|TRBJ1-1|NA|14
TGTGCCAGCAATATGCTACAGGCTACCCTGAAAGCTTTCTTT
CASNMLQATLKAFF
>NA|TRBV9|TRBJ2-7|NA|15
TGTGCCAGCAGCCATTCGGGGGAGCTCACCTACGAGCAGTACTTC
CASSHSGELTYEQYF
>NA|TRBV9|TRBJ1-2|NA|14
TGTGCCAGCAGCGTAGCTCCAGGGGACTATGGCTACACCTTC
CASSVAPGDYGYTF
>NA|TRBV7-9|TRBJ1-2|NA|13
TGTGCCAGCAGTCGAGACGATTACTATGGCTACACCTTC
CASSRDDYYGYTF
>NA|TRBV9|TRBJ2-7|NA|13
TGTGCCAGCAGCCCCCAACTGGGCGTGGAGCAGTACTTC
CASSPQLGVEQYF
>once|TRBV5-1|TRBJ2-5|TRBD2|15
TGCGCCAGCAGCTTGGGGGGGACTACAGAAGAGACCCAGTACTTC
CASSLGGTTEETQYF
>NA|TRBV10-3|TRBJ1-5|TRBD1|14
TGTGCCATCAGCCGGGACAGCGGCAATCAGCCCCAGCATTTT
CAISRDSGNQPQHF
>NA|TRBV27|TRBJ2-5|NA|15
TGTGCCAGCAGTTACACCCTAAACGACCAAGAGACCCAGTACTTC
CASSYTLNDQETQYF
>NA|TRBV28|TRBJ2-7|NA|14
TGTGCCAGCAGTAAAGGGGACGATCTCTACGAGCAGTACTTC
CASSKGDDLYEQYF
>once|TRBV5-5|TRBJ2-1|TRBD2|18
TGTGCCAGCAGCTTGGCGGGTAGCGGGTCAAGCTCCTACAATGAGCAGTTCTTC
CASSLAGSGSSSYNEQFF
>NA|TRBV28|TRBJ2-7|TRBD2|15
TGTGCCAGCAGCTTAGCGGGAGAGCTCTCCTACGAGCAGTACTTC
CASSLAGELSYEQYF